This TCR beta chain is from a study of blood T cells in healthy people across ages. As to this clonotype: Its antigen is unknown.

General observations from the study: TCR beta diversity, measured per million T cells, fell in a roughly linear way with age. Long-lived and aged donors differed, with more naive CD4+ cells and higher diversity in the long-lived. Investigators treated diversity estimates from one million T cells as underestimates.

The CDR3 loop spans 17 amino acids. V was pared by 0 bases and J by 4 bases, with 21 bases between. Germline V gene sequence: CDR1 DFQATT, CDR2 SNEGSKA (reference sequence). A second PCR, run for roughly 6 to 11 cycles, used a sample-barcoded 5' primer plus a J-beta primer mix. One entry per CDR3 protein, called by TCRdb with MiXCR from the 5' RACE reads. The data hold under 2 million distinct CDR3 sequences, with around 36% observed a single time. V usage is TRBV20-1 and J usage is TRBJ1-2; D may be TRBD1 (5 bases). The source is a woman in her twenties or thirties in good health. The sample comprised blood. DNA of the CDR3: TGCAGTGCTAGAGAGGCAGGGAAGGCAATTCGGAGCTATGGCTACACCTTC. Translating gives CSAREAGKAIRSYGYTF.